This is a list of T cell receptor beta chains from one sample in a study of a mutant IDH1 vaccine in newly diagnosed glioma. Their target antigens are unknown. Repertoires were generated with immunoSEQ multiplex PCR, while TCRdb's copy carries only in-frame clones and drops some. The table has around 40,000 clones, roughly 80% seen once; the top ten hold around 5.3%. Sequencing was performed on PBMCs, taken from a glioma patient whose treatment included an IDH1 peptide vaccine. Receptors originate from a man over 45 with glioma. The CDR3 runs from the conserved cysteine through the conserved F or W. A D gene is named only where the DNA matches it firmly. Clone size is given for some rows only: seen once, a few or many times, or a class if the clone is expanded.

>13|TRBV10-3|once|TRBJ2-7|.
CAISESSTYEQYF
TGTGCCATCAGTGAGTCGTCGACTTACGAGCAGTACTTC
>16|TRBV1|.|TRBJ1-5|.
CTSSQPRDHSNQPQHF
TGCACCAGCAGCCAACCCCGGGACCATAGCAATCAGCCCCAGCATTTT
>14|TRBV29-1|once|TRBJ2-2|.
CSVKQGAGTGELFF
TGCAGCGTTAAACAAGGGGCAGGCACCGGGGAGCTGTTTTTT
>12|TRBV14|.|TRBJ1-1|.
CASSPDGFEAFF
TGTGCCAGCAGCCCGGACGGCTTTGAAGCTTTCTTT
>13|TRBV5-1|once|TRBJ1-6|.
CASSGRDNSPLHF
TGCGCCAGCAGCGGTCGGGATAATTCACCCCTCCACTTT
>13|TRBV30|few|TRBJ2-5|TRBD2
CAWRVSGEETQYF
TGTGCCTGGAGGGTTAGCGGGGAGGAGACCCAGTACTTC
>15|TRBV28|once|TRBJ1-4|.
CASRREGGTNEKLFF
TGTGCCAGCAGACGAGAAGGGGGAACTAATGAAAAACTGTTTTTT
>15|TRBV18|.|TRBJ2-1|TRBD1
CASSLGQGGLNEQFF
TGTGCCAGCTCACTGGGACAGGGGGGGCTCAATGAGCAGTTCTTC
>12|TRBV19|.|TRBJ1-3|.
CASSMKGNTIYF
TGTGCCAGTAGTATGAAAGGGAACACCATATATTTT
>15|TRBV15|.|TRBJ1-3|TRBD1
CATSAPTGDKNTIYF
TGTGCCACCAGCGCCCCAACAGGGGACAAAAACACCATATATTTT
>13|TRBV4-1|few|TRBJ1-5|.
CASSREIDQPQHF
TGCGCCAGCAGCCGGGAAATCGATCAGCCCCAGCATTTT
>15|TRBV11-3|.|TRBJ2-1|TRBD2
CASSISGGPYNEQFF
TGTGCCAGCAGCATTAGCGGGGGCCCTTACAATGAGCAGTTCTTC
>14|TRBV30|.|TRBJ2-1|TRBD1
CAWSAQGTLDEQFF
TGTGCCTGGAGTGCACAGGGGACCCTAGATGAGCAGTTCTTC
>14|TRBV10-1|few|TRBJ2-2|.
CASKRTQEAGELFF
TGCGCCAGCAAGAGGACTCAGGAGGCCGGGGAGCTGTTTTTT
>12|TRBV29-1|.|TRBJ1-2|TRBD1
CSTFRGNYGYTF
TGCAGCACCTTCAGGGGGAACTATGGCTACACCTTC
>16|TRBV15|.|TRBJ2-1|TRBD2
CATSRASGASYNEQFF
TGTGCCACCAGCAGAGCTAGCGGGGCCTCCTACAATGAGCAGTTCTTC
>15|TRBV9|.|TRBJ1-5|.
CASSPSPGSGQPQHF
TGTGCCAGCAGTCCCAGTCCCGGAAGCGGGCAGCCCCAGCATTTT
>16|TRBV5-6|.|TRBJ1-3|TRBD1
CASSSASDRVGNTIYF
TGTGCCAGCAGCTCAGCCTCTGACAGGGTTGGAAACACCATATATTTT
>16|TRBV4-2|.|TRBJ2-1|TRBD1
CASSQGETGVGNEQFF
TGTGCCAGCAGCCAAGGTGAAACAGGGGTAGGCAATGAGCAGTTCTTC
>13|TRBV19|.|TRBJ2-7|.
CASSTSANYEQYF
TGTGCCAGTAGTACCAGCGCAAATTACGAGCAGTACTTC
>14|TRBV7-2|.|TRBJ1-1|.
CASSLVWGESEAFF
TGTGCCAGCAGCTTAGTGTGGGGGGAGTCTGAAGCTTTCTTT
>15|TRBV5-1|.|TRBJ1-1|.
CASSLWTVENTEAFF
TGCGCCAGCAGCCTATGGACAGTGGAGAACACTGAAGCTTTCTTT
>17|TRBV9|.|TRBJ1-2|.
CASSVAKNPGHSYGYTF
TGTGCCAGCAGCGTAGCGAAAAACCCGGGACACAGCTATGGCTACACCTTC
>13|TRBV27|few|TRBJ1-1|TRBD1
CASGYRGGTEAFF
TGTGCCAGCGGATACAGGGGGGGCACTGAAGCTTTCTTT
>16|TRBV5-1|.|TRBJ2-5|TRBD2
CASSLDTSGGKETQYF
TGCGCCAGCAGCTTGGATACTAGCGGAGGAAAAGAGACCCAGTACTTC
>15|TRBV5-6|.|TRBJ2-1|.
CASSLDPRGYNEQFF
TGTGCCAGCAGCCTCGACCCTCGAGGCTACAATGAGCAGTTCTTC
>14|TRBV7-2|.|TRBJ2-1|TRBD2
CACSGQVSYNEQFF
TGTGCCTGTAGCGGGCAGGTCTCCTACAATGAGCAGTTCTTC
>14|TRBV6-1|.|TRBJ2-2|.
CASRVTPYTGELFF
TGTGCCAGCAGGGTCACCCCCTACACCGGGGAGCTGTTTTTT
>11|TRBV5-1|.|TRBJ2-7|.
CASSGNYEQYF
TGCGCCAGCAGCGGAAACTACGAGCAGTACTTC
>14|TRBV9|.|TRBJ1-5|.
CAKNYEGRREPQHF
TGTGCCAAAAATTATGAGGGGAGGAGAGAGCCCCAGCATTTT
>13|TRBV30|.|TRBJ1-3|.
CAWSVKAGNTIYF
TGTGCCTGGAGTGTAAAAGCTGGAAACACCATATATTTT
>16|TRBV30|.|TRBJ1-3|TRBD1
CAWSPGTGGSGNTIYF
TGTGCCTGGAGCCCCGGGACAGGGGGCTCTGGAAACACCATATATTTT
>12|TRBV6-5|.|TRBJ1-2|.
CASSRGDEGYTF
TGTGCCAGCAGTAGGGGAGATGAAGGCTACACCTTC
>18|TRBV4-3|.|TRBJ1-4|.
CASSQDYSPGLLNEKLFF
TGCGCCAGCAGCCAAGATTATTCACCGGGACTGCTTAATGAAAAACTGTTTTTT
>13|TRBV18|.|TRBJ2-2|.
CASSPGSSGELFF
TGTGCCAGCTCACCAGGCAGTAGCGGGGAGCTGTTTTTT
>15|TRBV5-4|once|TRBJ1-2|.
CASSSIGLGFYGYTF
TGTGCCAGCAGCTCAATCGGACTGGGCTTCTATGGCTACACCTTC
>13|TRBV4-1|medium-sized|TRBJ2-7|.
CASRATETTQQYF
TGCGCCAGTCGAGCGACAGAAACTACGCAGCAGTACTTC
>12|TRBV28|.|TRBJ2-7|.
CASMTASYEQYF
TGTGCCAGCATGACAGCTTCTTACGAGCAGTACTTC
>13|TRBV6-5|.|TRBJ1-6|.
CASTPYGGSPLHF
TGTGCCAGCACCCCGTACGGCGGTTCACCCCTCCACTTT
>18|TRBV9|.|TRBJ2-5|TRBD2
CASSVAGALAGLQETQYF
TGTGCCAGCAGCGTAGCAGGTGCATTAGCGGGGCTCCAAGAGACCCAGTACTTC